This paragraph covers one T cell receptor (beta chain) sequence. This CDR3 region has 16 residues. The germline V gene encodes CDR1 LGHNA and CDR2 YNFKEQ. V was clipped by 0 bases and J by 6 bases; unmatched bases: 6. The authors made TCR cDNA by 5'RACE template switching, adding a universal primer site and UMIs. TCRdb re-called the 5' RACE reads through MiXCR, storing one row per CDR3 protein. The sample lists some 300,000 distinct CDR3 sequences, approximately 10% occurring once. This record belongs to a study of T cells after yellow fever vaccination. This receptor was identified in a man younger than 35 who received the YFV17D yellow fever vaccine. This sample comprised CD4+ T cells sorted from PBMCs, obtained 5 days after the yellow fever booster vaccination. The chain links TRBV4-2 to TRBJ2-1; 9 bases line up with TRBD2. In DNA form, the CDR3 reads TGTGCCAGCAGCCAAGATCCGGCTAGCGGGGTCAATGAGCAGTTCTTC. This gives the protein CASSQDPASGVNEQFF.